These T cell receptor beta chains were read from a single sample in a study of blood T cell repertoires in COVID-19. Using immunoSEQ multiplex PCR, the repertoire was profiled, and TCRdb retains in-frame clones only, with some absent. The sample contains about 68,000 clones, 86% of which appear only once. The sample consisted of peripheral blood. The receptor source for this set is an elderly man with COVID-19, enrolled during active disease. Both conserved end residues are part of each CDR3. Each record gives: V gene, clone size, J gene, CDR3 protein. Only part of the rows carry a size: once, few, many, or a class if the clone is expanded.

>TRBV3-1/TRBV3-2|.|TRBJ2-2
CASSQEWVAGSIQGTGELFF
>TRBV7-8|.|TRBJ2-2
CASSLEGGGQNTGELFF
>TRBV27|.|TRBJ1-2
CASSLYGGRGYGYTF
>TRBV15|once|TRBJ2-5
CATSRGYGSETQYF
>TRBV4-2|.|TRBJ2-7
CASSQDNRIAGESPYEQYF
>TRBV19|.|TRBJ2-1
CASSLVAGGDNEQFF
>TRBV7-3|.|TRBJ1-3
CASSLDAGSRNTIYF
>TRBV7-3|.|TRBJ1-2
CASSPRGREGYTF
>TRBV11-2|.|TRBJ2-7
CASSSTPGAGYEQYF
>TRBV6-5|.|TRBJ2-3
CASSYSTSSLTDTQYF
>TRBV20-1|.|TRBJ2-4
CSASGSGGAKNIQYF
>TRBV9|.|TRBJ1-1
CASSAWTGGNTEAFF